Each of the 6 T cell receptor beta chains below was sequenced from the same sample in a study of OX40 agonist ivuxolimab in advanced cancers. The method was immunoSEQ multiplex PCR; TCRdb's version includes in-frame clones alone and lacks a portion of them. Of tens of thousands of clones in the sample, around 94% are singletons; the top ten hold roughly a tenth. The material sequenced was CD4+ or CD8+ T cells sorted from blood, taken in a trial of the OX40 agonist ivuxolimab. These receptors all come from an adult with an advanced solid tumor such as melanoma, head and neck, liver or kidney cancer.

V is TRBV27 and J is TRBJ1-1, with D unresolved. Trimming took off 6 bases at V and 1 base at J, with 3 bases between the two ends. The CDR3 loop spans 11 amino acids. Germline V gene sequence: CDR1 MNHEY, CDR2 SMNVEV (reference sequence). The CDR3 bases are TGTGCCAGCAGACAGAACACTGAAGCTTTCTTT. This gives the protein CASRQNTEAFF.

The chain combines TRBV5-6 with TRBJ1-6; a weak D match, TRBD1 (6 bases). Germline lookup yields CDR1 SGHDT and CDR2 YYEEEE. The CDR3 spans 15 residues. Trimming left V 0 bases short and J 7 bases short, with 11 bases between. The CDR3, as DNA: TGTGCCAGCAGCTTGGGAACAGGGCCCAATTCACCCCTCCACTTT. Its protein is CASSLGTGPNSPLHF.

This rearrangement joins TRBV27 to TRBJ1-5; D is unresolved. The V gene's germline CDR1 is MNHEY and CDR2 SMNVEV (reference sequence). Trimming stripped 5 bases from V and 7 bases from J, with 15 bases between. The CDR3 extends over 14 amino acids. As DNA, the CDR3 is TGTGCCAGCAGTAAGGGCGGCGGAAGGCAGCCCCAGCATTTT. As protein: CASSKGGGRQPQHF.

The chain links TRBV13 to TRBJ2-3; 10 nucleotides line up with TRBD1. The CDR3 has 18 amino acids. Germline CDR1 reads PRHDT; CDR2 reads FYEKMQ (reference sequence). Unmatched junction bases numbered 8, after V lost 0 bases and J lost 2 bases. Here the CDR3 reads CASSLGLTDRGDTDTQYF. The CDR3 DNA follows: TGTGCCAGCAGCTTAGGCCTAACGGACAGGGGGGACACAGATACGCAGTATTTT. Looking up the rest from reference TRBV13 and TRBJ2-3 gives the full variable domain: AAGVIQSPRHLIKEKRETATLKCYPIPRHDTVYWYQQGPGQDPQFLISFYEKMQSDKGSIPDRFSAQQFSDYHSELNMSSLELGDSALYFCASSLGLTDRGDTDTQYFGPGTRLTVL.

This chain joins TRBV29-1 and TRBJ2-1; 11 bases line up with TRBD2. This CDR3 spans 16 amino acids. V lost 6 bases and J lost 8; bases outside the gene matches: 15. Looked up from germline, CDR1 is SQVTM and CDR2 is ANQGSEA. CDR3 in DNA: TGCAGCGTCCCCATGGGGGCTAGCGGGAGGATCGATGAGCAGTTCTTC. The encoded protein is CSVPMGASGRIDEQFF.

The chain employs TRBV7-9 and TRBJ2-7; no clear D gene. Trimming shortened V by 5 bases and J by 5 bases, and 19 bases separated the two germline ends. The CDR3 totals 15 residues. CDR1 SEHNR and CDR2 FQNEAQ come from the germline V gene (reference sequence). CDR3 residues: CASSPPFTFLDEQYF. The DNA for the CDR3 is TGTGCCAGCAGCCCTCCCTTCACCTTTCTCGACGAGCAGTACTTC.